Listed below are T cell receptor beta chains from one sample, sequenced in a study of T cells after yellow fever vaccination. TCRdb reprocessed the 5' RACE reads via MiXCR and lists one record per CDR3 protein. Here the sample spans 500,000 to 700,000 distinct CDR3 sequences, over 15% being singletons. The material sequenced was PBMCs, taken 15 days after the yellow fever booster vaccination. The receptors were gathered from a man younger than 45 who received the YFV17D yellow fever vaccine. Each CDR3 is given with its conserved first and last residue. D genes are given only for firm matches. Clone size is shown for a subset of rows, as once, few, many or a class of expanded clone.

V gene: TRBV6-2/TRBV6-3
D gene: NA
J gene: TRBJ1-2
clone size: few
CDR3 protein: CASTDGMYYGYTF
CDR3 DNA: TGTGCCAGCACCGACGGGATGTACTATGGCTACACCTTC

V gene: TRBV5-5
D gene: NA
J gene: TRBJ2-5
clone size: many
CDR3 protein: CASSLGPGGETQYF
CDR3 DNA: TGTGCCAGCAGCTTGGGTCCCGGGGGAGAGACCCAGTACTTC

V gene: TRBV6-5
D gene: TRBD1
J gene: TRBJ2-2
clone size: NA
CDR3 protein: CASSYPGQGTGELFF
CDR3 DNA: TGTGCCAGCAGTTACCCGGGACAGGGCACCGGGGAGCTGTTTTTT

V gene: TRBV10-3
D gene: NA
J gene: TRBJ2-5
clone size: NA
CDR3 protein: CAVRPVVGTQYF
CDR3 DNA: TGTGCCGTCCGCCCCGTTGTCGGAACCCAGTACTTC

V gene: TRBV5-1
D gene: TRBD2
J gene: TRBJ2-1
clone size: few
CDR3 protein: CASSLPYSSGSTNNEQFF
CDR3 DNA: TGCGCCAGCAGCTTGCCTTATTCTAGCGGGAGCACCAACAATGAGCAGTTCTTC

V gene: TRBV7-2
D gene: NA
J gene: TRBJ2-3
clone size: many
CDR3 protein: CASSLMAPDTQYF
CDR3 DNA: TGTGCCAGCAGCTTAATGGCTCCAGATACGCAGTATTTT

V gene: TRBV4-1
D gene: TRBD2
J gene: TRBJ2-7
clone size: few
CDR3 protein: CASSQGPSQREFSEQYF
CDR3 DNA: TGCGCCAGCAGCCAAGGCCCCTCGCAGCGGGAGTTCAGCGAGCAGTACTTC

V gene: TRBV5-6
D gene: NA
J gene: TRBJ2-5
clone size: few
CDR3 protein: CASSLNYGPQETQYF
CDR3 DNA: TGTGCCAGCAGCTTGAACTACGGACCCCAAGAGACCCAGTACTTC

V gene: TRBV29-1
D gene: TRBD1
J gene: TRBJ2-1
clone size: many
CDR3 protein: CSGAGTGGYEQFF
CDR3 DNA: TGCAGCGGAGCCGGGACAGGGGGCTATGAGCAGTTCTTC

V gene: TRBV20-1
D gene: NA
J gene: TRBJ2-5
clone size: NA
CDR3 protein: CSARANPQETQYF
CDR3 DNA: TGCAGTGCTAGAGCGAATCCTCAAGAGACCCAGTACTTC

V gene: TRBV25-1
D gene: NA
J gene: TRBJ1-1
clone size: NA
CDR3 protein: CASRSGQGTGFF
CDR3 DNA: TGTGCCAGCAGGTCGGGGCAGGGGACCGGTTTCTTT

V gene: TRBV6-5
D gene: TRBD1
J gene: TRBJ1-3
clone size: NA
CDR3 protein: CASSYSMTGTGNTIYF
CDR3 DNA: TGTGCCAGCAGTTACTCGATGACAGGGACTGGAAACACCATATATTTT

V gene: TRBV12-3/TRBV12-4
D gene: TRBD2
J gene: TRBJ2-5
clone size: few
CDR3 protein: CASTLTSGVQETQYF
CDR3 DNA: TGTGCCAGCACCTTGACTAGCGGCGTCCAAGAGACCCAGTACTTC

V gene: TRBV7-9
D gene: NA
J gene: TRBJ2-7
clone size: few
CDR3 protein: CASSFAGNEQYF
CDR3 DNA: TGTGCCAGCAGCTTCGCTGGTAATGAGCAGTACTTC

V gene: TRBV11-2
D gene: NA
J gene: TRBJ2-3
clone size: many
CDR3 protein: CASSLDRRDTQYF
CDR3 DNA: TGTGCCAGCAGCTTAGATCGCCGGGATACGCAGTATTTT

V gene: TRBV6-5
D gene: NA
J gene: TRBJ2-7
clone size: NA
CDR3 protein: CASSYSNAAAYEQYF
CDR3 DNA: TGTGCCAGCAGTTACTCGAATGCAGCGGCCTACGAGCAGTACTTC

V gene: TRBV7-9
D gene: NA
J gene: TRBJ2-5
clone size: few
CDR3 protein: CASSPGTHLQETQYF
CDR3 DNA: TGTGCCAGCAGCCCTGGGACCCACCTACAAGAGACCCAGTACTTC

V gene: TRBV20-1
D gene: NA
J gene: TRBJ2-7
clone size: NA
CDR3 protein: CSASKSANEQYF
CDR3 DNA: TGCAGTGCTAGTAAGTCGGCGAACGAGCAGTACTTC

V gene: TRBV27
D gene: NA
J gene: TRBJ1-6
clone size: few
CDR3 protein: CASSQEGNSPLHF
CDR3 DNA: TGTGCCAGCAGCCAAGAGGGGAATTCACCCCTCCACTTT

V gene: TRBV7-8
D gene: NA
J gene: TRBJ2-7
clone size: few
CDR3 protein: CASTFREGSYEQYF
CDR3 DNA: TGTGCCAGCACCTTCCGTGAGGGCTCCTACGAGCAGTACTTC

V gene: TRBV30
D gene: NA
J gene: TRBJ2-2
clone size: once
CDR3 protein: CAWSLTGELFF
CDR3 DNA: TGTGCCTGGAGTCTTACCGGGGAGCTGTTTTTT

V gene: TRBV9
D gene: NA
J gene: TRBJ2-7
clone size: NA
CDR3 protein: CAKKRTYEQYF
CDR3 DNA: TGTGCCAAAAAGCGGACCTACGAGCAGTACTTC

V gene: TRBV7-9
D gene: NA
J gene: TRBJ1-2
clone size: NA
CDR3 protein: CASSLTGSGYTF
CDR3 DNA: TGTGCCAGCAGCCTTACAGGCTCCGGCTACACCTTC

V gene: TRBV28
D gene: TRBD1
J gene: TRBJ2-3
clone size: few
CDR3 protein: CASATGQGLDTQYF
CDR3 DNA: TGTGCCAGCGCCACGGGACAGGGGCTTGATACGCAGTATTTT

V gene: TRBV28
D gene: TRBD2
J gene: TRBJ2-2
clone size: NA
CDR3 protein: CASSFTWGLAEASPPGELFF
CDR3 DNA: TGTGCCAGCAGTTTCACCTGGGGACTAGCGGAGGCAAGTCCCCCCGGGGAGCTGTTTTTT

V gene: TRBV7-2
D gene: TRBD1
J gene: TRBJ2-5
clone size: NA
CDR3 protein: CASSRGQGLQETQYF
CDR3 DNA: TGTGCCAGCAGCAGAGGACAGGGACTCCAAGAGACCCAGTACTTC

V gene: TRBV23-1
D gene: TRBD1
J gene: TRBJ2-7
clone size: NA
CDR3 protein: CASSHKGQITYEQYF
CDR3 DNA: TGCGCCAGCAGTCACAAGGGACAGATCACCTACGAGCAGTACTTC

V gene: TRBV7-9
D gene: NA
J gene: TRBJ2-3
clone size: few
CDR3 protein: CASTRPTLMGDTQYF
CDR3 DNA: TGTGCCAGCACCAGACCCACCCTAATGGGAGATACGCAGTATTTT

V gene: TRBV4-3
D gene: NA
J gene: TRBJ2-7
clone size: few
CDR3 protein: CASSQSETIGYEQYF
CDR3 DNA: TGCGCCAGCAGCCAAAGCGAGACAATCGGTTACGAGCAGTACTTC

V gene: TRBV7-6
D gene: TRBD2
J gene: TRBJ2-7
clone size: many
CDR3 protein: CASSFSSGGSYEQYF
CDR3 DNA: TGTGCCAGCAGCTTTTCTAGCGGGGGCTCTTACGAGCAGTACTTC

V gene: TRBV6-5
D gene: TRBD1
J gene: TRBJ2-7
clone size: few
CDR3 protein: CASSYPSDRGLEQYF
CDR3 DNA: TGTGCCAGCAGTTACCCCTCGGACAGGGGGCTCGAGCAGTACTTC

V gene: TRBV28
D gene: TRBD1
J gene: TRBJ1-2
clone size: NA
CDR3 protein: CASSLGGTEPYGYTF
CDR3 DNA: TGTGCCAGCAGTTTAGGCGGGACAGAGCCTTATGGCTACACCTTC

V gene: TRBV29-1
D gene: NA
J gene: TRBJ2-5
clone size: few
CDR3 protein: CSVEDWRAETQYF
CDR3 DNA: TGCAGCGTTGAAGATTGGAGGGCGGAGACCCAGTACTTC

V gene: TRBV7-9
D gene: NA
J gene: TRBJ2-7
clone size: NA
CDR3 protein: CASTGFEGYEQYF
CDR3 DNA: TGTGCCAGCACGGGATTCGAGGGTTACGAGCAGTACTTC

V gene: TRBV12-5
D gene: NA
J gene: TRBJ2-2
clone size: NA
CDR3 protein: CASGTGLTGELFF
CDR3 DNA: TGTGCTAGTGGCACGGGACTGACCGGGGAGCTGTTTTTT

V gene: TRBV2
D gene: NA
J gene: TRBJ2-5
clone size: many
CDR3 protein: CASSEEETQYF
CDR3 DNA: TGCGCCAGCAGTGAAGAAGAGACCCAGTACTTC

V gene: TRBV5-6
D gene: NA
J gene: TRBJ1-2
clone size: NA
CDR3 protein: CASSLNPTGFYGGYTF
CDR3 DNA: TGTGCCAGCAGCTTGAACCCGACAGGATTCTATGGAGGCTACACCTTC

V gene: TRBV29-1
D gene: TRBD1
J gene: TRBJ2-7
clone size: NA
CDR3 protein: CSASGTGVAEQYF
CDR3 DNA: TGCAGCGCCTCGGGGACAGGGGTTGCCGAGCAGTACTTC

V gene: TRBV6-6
D gene: NA
J gene: TRBJ2-1
clone size: NA
CDR3 protein: CASMRDYDNEQFF
CDR3 DNA: TGTGCCAGCATGCGAGACTATGACAATGAGCAGTTCTTC

V gene: TRBV7-3
D gene: NA
J gene: TRBJ1-3
clone size: few
CDR3 protein: CASSLTLDEGPINF
CDR3 DNA: TGTGCCAGCAGCTTAACGTTGGACGAGGGGCCGATAAATTTT

V gene: TRBV10-1
D gene: NA
J gene: TRBJ2-7
clone size: NA
CDR3 protein: CASSERFSYEQYF
CDR3 DNA: TGCGCCAGCAGTGAGAGGTTTTCCTACGAGCAGTACTTC

V gene: TRBV5-1
D gene: NA
J gene: TRBJ2-3
clone size: NA
CDR3 protein: CASSLQQGHGAPQYF
CDR3 DNA: TGCGCCAGCAGCTTGCAACAGGGTCATGGGGCACCGCAGTATTTT

V gene: TRBV25-1
D gene: NA
J gene: TRBJ2-7
clone size: NA
CDR3 protein: CASSELQGRAYEQYF
CDR3 DNA: TGTGCCAGCAGTGAACTGCAGGGCCGAGCCTACGAGCAGTACTTC

V gene: TRBV7-7
D gene: NA
J gene: TRBJ2-1
clone size: many
CDR3 protein: CASSLLEGTTLNEQFF
CDR3 DNA: TGTGCCAGCAGCTTATTGGAGGGAACGACTCTTAATGAGCAGTTCTTC

V gene: TRBV4-3
D gene: TRBD1
J gene: TRBJ2-7
clone size: few
CDR3 protein: CASSLGTGVVGEQYF
CDR3 DNA: TGCGCCAGCAGCCTTGGGACAGGGGTCGTCGGAGAGCAGTACTTC

V gene: TRBV5-5
D gene: TRBD2
J gene: TRBJ2-5
clone size: NA
CDR3 protein: CASSIGGGETQYF
CDR3 DNA: TGTGCCAGCAGCATTGGGGGGGGAGAGACCCAGTACTTC

V gene: TRBV5-1
D gene: NA
J gene: TRBJ2-7
clone size: many
CDR3 protein: CASSTPGRNYEQYF
CDR3 DNA: TGCGCCAGCAGCACACCGGGACGAAACTACGAGCAGTACTTC

V gene: TRBV30
D gene: NA
J gene: TRBJ2-1
clone size: few
CDR3 protein: CAWSVLSSSYNEQFF
CDR3 DNA: TGTGCCTGGAGTGTACTATCCAGCTCCTACAATGAGCAGTTCTTC

V gene: TRBV20-1
D gene: NA
J gene: TRBJ1-5
clone size: NA
CDR3 protein: CSARDSGRSNQPQHF
CDR3 DNA: TGCAGTGCTAGAGATTCGGGCCGTAGCAATCAGCCCCAGCATTTT

V gene: TRBV4-3
D gene: NA
J gene: TRBJ2-3
clone size: few
CDR3 protein: CASSRKGPTTSLGTDTQYF
CDR3 DNA: TGCGCCAGCAGCCGGAAGGGTCCTACAACTAGTTTAGGCACAGATACGCAGTATTTT